These T cell receptor beta chains were read from a single sample in a study of T cells in Graves' hyperthyroidism and ophthalmopathy. One entry per CDR3 protein, called by TCRdb with MiXCR from the multiplex PCR reads. The sample lists fewer than 750,000 distinct CDR3 sequences, 14% to 15% seen once, with 4% to 5.5% in the top ten. The sample consisted of blood. These TCRs come from a woman aged 40 to 50 with Graves' ophthalmopathy. CDR3s include the opening cysteine and the closing phenylalanine or tryptophan. Fields, in order: clone size, J gene, V gene, D gene, CDR3 protein, CDR3 DNA. A D gene is named only where the DNA matches it firmly. Not every row has a clone size; where given, it reads once, few, many or a size class.

>few|TRBJ1-2|TRBV19|-
CASSIAWQGTTNYGYTF
TGTGCCAGTAGTATAGCGTGGCAGGGGACTACTAACTATGGCTACACCTTC
>many|TRBJ1-5|TRBV20-1|TRBD1
CSAWTGSRYGNQPQHF
TGCAGTGCTTGGACAGGGTCTCGATATGGCAATCAGCCCCAGCATTTT
>many|TRBJ1-5|TRBV20-1|-
CRGNRVQPQHF
TGCAGGGGGAACAGGGTCCAGCCCCAGCATTTT
>many|TRBJ1-3|TRBV19|-
CASSIVADSGNTIYF
TGTGCCAGTAGTATAGTAGCAGACTCTGGAAACACCATATATTTT
>many|TRBJ2-7|TRBV24-1|TRBD1
CATSATGTPYEQYF
TGTGCCACCAGTGCGACAGGGACCCCCTACGAGCAGTACTTC
>many|TRBJ1-5|TRBV20-1|-
CSARDSIDQPQHF
TGCAGTGCTAGAGATTCCATAGATCAGCCCCAGCATTTT
>many|TRBJ1-6|TRBV11-2|-
CASSLSLWSGSPLHF
TGTGCCAGCAGCTTAAGTCTTTGGTCCGGTTCACCCCTCCACTTT
>many|TRBJ1-3|TRBV6-5|-
CASSYSPDWGNTIYF
TGTGCCAGCAGTTACTCTCCGGACTGGGGAAACACCATATATTTT
>few|TRBJ2-7|TRBV7-8|TRBD2
CASSKEGLALYEQYF
TGTGCCAGCAGCAAGGAGGGACTAGCTTTGTACGAGCAGTACTTC
>many|TRBJ2-7|TRBV24-1|-
CATRAPVWQYEQYF
TGTGCCACCAGAGCCCCGGTCTGGCAATACGAGCAGTACTTC
>many|TRBJ1-1|TRBV29-1|-
CSVETAMNTEAFF
TGCAGCGTAGAGACAGCCATGAACACTGAAGCTTTCTTT
>many|TRBJ2-5|TRBV6-5|-
CASIPRIGLLDQETQYF
TGTGCCAGCATTCCCCGGATCGGGCTCCTGGACCAAGAGACCCAGTACTTC
>many|TRBJ1-1|TRBV27|-
CASSFYLDGYTEAFF
TGTGCCAGCAGTTTTTACCTTGATGGCTACACTGAAGCTTTCTTT
>-|TRBJ1-2|TRBV28|-
CASSLSMGVYGYTF
TGTGCCAGCAGTTTATCAATGGGGGTCTATGGCTACACCTTC
>many|TRBJ1-5|TRBV6-4|TRBD1
CASSRQGAGYSNQPQHF
TGTGCCAGCAGTCGACAGGGGGCGGGGTATAGCAATCAGCCCCAGCATTTT